The 9 T cell receptor beta chains given below trace back to one sample, sequenced in a study of T cell changes during pregnancy in multiple sclerosis. Some clones are missing from TCRdb's copy, which holds only in-frame ones; the method was immunoSEQ multiplex PCR. The sample has around 100,000 clones, about nine tenths seen once. The sample consisted of peripheral blood, taken after pregnancy. The receptors originated from a female donor with multiple sclerosis, enrolled in a pregnancy study.

V usage is TRBV20-1 and J usage is TRBJ1-1; no clear D. There are 11 residues in the CDR3. Trimming pared 8 bases from V and 4 bases from J, leaving 11 bases between. Per germline, CDR1 DFQATT and CDR2 SNEGSKA (reference sequence). The CDR3 spells CSSRRRTEAFF. CDR3 nucleotide sequence: TGCAGTTCCAGGAGGCGCACTGAAGCTTTCTTT.

In this sample, this clone turned up once. This CDR3 is CASSPVHEQYF. CDR3 bases: TGTGCCAGCAGCCCCGTTCACGAGCAGTACTTC. The V and J genes are TRBV7-2 and TRBJ2-7; D uncertain. V lost 5 bases to trimming and J lost 5 bases, with 7 bases between them. The CDR3 consists of 11 residues. Germline CDR1 SGHTA, CDR2 FQGNSA.

The chain employs TRBV27 and TRBJ2-7; TRBD2 matches at 7 bases. This CDR3 comprises 13 residues. Germline values: CDR1 MNHEY, CDR2 SMNVEV (reference sequence). J lost 2 bases, V lost 8 bases, and 6 bases had no gene match. CDR3 DNA sequence: TGTGCCAGCCGCCTGGGGAGGGCCTACGAGCAGTACTTC. It yields the protein CASRLGRAYEQYF.

The chain is built from TRBV29-1 and TRBJ1-1; D may be TRBD1 (6 bases). Germline V CDR1 and CDR2: SQVTM, ANQGSEA. The CDR3 is made up of 13 amino acids. V lost 5 bases, J lost 1 base, and 11 bases lay in between. DNA of the CDR3: TGCAGCGTTACGACAGGCTCGAACACTGAAGCTTTCTTT. As protein: CSVTTGSNTEAFF.

This rearrangement joins TRBV28 to TRBJ1-2; 10 bases map to TRBD1. This CDR3 is built from 14 residues. The germline gives CDR1 MDHEN, CDR2 SYDVKM. Trimming removed 5 bases from V and 6 bases from J; junction bases left unmatched: 6. The CDR3 is CASSRPGTGDGYTF. In DNA, the CDR3 is TGTGCCAGCAGTCGACCCGGGACAGGGGATGGCTACACCTTC.

This chain joins TRBV30 and TRBJ2-1; possible D gene TRBD1, 6 bases. Germline CDR1 is GTSNPN and CDR2 is SVGIG (reference sequence). This CDR3 has 13 amino acids. V lost 4 bases and J lost 9, with 16 bases in between. Written as DNA, the CDR3 is TGTGCCTGGACAGGGGCGGCGTTCGGTGAGCAGTTCTTC. As protein: CAWTGAAFGEQFF.

The rearrangement joins TRBV27 to TRBJ1-2; D perhaps matches TRBD1 (5 bases). The CDR3 is made up of 14 amino acids. With 6 bases removed from V and 0 bases from J, the gap between germline ends came to 11 bases. Germline V lookup: CDR1 MNHEY, CDR2 SMNVEV (reference sequence). The CDR3 coding sequence is TGTGCCAGCAGGAGGAGGGGCCCTAACTATGGCTACACCTTC. Translated, it gives CASRRRGPNYGYTF.

J is TRBJ2-2 and V is TRBV9; TRBD2 agrees at 8 bases. Unmatched junction bases numbered 9, after V lost 4 bases and J lost 4 bases. In germline, CDR1 is SGDLS, CDR2 YYNGEE. The CDR3 has 16 residues. CDR3 bases: TGTGCCAGCAGCCCCAGCGCTAGCGGGTTCACCGGGGAGCTGTTTTTT. Protein sequence: CASSPSASGFTGELFF. The entire variable domain, with the rest obtained from reference TRBV9 and TRBJ2-2, is as follows: DSGVTQTPKHLITATGQRVTLRCSPRSGDLSVYWYQQSLDQGLQFLIQYYNGEERAKGNILERFSAQQFPDLHSELNLSSLELGDSALYFCASSPSASGFTGELFFGEGSRLTVL.

The chain uses TRBV7-8 and TRBJ1-6; TRBD1 matches 9 bases. V was clipped by 5 bases and J by 9 bases; unmatched bases: 5. CDR3 length equals 14 residues. In germline, CDR1 is SGHVS, CDR2 FQNEAQ. The CDR3 DNA follows: TGTGCCAGCAGCAGGGGACAGGGCGGTTCACCCCTCCACTTT. The encoded protein is CASSRGQGGSPLHF. The entire variable domain, with the rest obtained from reference TRBV7-8 and TRBJ1-6, is as follows: GAGVSQSPRYKVAKRGQDVALRCDPISGHVSLFWYQQALGQGPEFLTYFQNEAQLDKSGLPSDRFFAERPEGSVSTLKIQRTQQEDSAVYLCASSRGQGGSPLHFGNGTRLTVT.